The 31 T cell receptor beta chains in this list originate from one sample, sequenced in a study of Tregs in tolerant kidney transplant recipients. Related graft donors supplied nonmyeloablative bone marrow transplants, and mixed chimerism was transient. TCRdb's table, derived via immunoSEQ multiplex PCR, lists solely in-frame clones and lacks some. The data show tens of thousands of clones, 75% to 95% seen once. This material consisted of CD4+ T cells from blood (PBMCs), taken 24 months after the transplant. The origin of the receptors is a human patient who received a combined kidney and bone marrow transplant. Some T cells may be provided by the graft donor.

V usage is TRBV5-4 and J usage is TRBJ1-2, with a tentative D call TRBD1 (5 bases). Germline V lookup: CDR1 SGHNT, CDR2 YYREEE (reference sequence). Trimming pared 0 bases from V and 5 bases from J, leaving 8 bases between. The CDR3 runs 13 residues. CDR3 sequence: CASSLDGGYGYTF. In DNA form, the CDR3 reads TGTGCCAGCAGCTTGGATGGGGGGTATGGCTACACCTTC.

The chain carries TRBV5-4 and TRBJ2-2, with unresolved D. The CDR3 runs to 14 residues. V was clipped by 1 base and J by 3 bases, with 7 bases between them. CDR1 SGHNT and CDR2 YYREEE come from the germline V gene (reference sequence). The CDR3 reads CASSLQAYTGELFF. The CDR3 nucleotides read TGTGCCAGCAGCTTGCAGGCCTACACCGGGGAGCTGTTTTTT. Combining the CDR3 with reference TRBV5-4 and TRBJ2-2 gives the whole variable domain ETGVTQSPTHLIKTRGQQVTLRCSSQSGHNTVSWYQQALGQGPQFIFQYYREEENGRGNFPPRFSGLQFPNYSSELNVNALELDDSALYLCASSLQAYTGELFFGEGSRLTVL.

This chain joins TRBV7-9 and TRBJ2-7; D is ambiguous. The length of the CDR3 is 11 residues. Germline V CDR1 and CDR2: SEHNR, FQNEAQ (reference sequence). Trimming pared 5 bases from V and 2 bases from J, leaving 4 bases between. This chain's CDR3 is CASSLTYEQYF. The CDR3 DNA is TGTGCCAGCAGCCTTACCTACGAGCAGTACTTC.

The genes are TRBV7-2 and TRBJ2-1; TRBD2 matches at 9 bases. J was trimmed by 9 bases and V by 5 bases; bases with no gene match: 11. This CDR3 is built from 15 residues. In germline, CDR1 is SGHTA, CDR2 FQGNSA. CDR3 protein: CASSPRLAGVPEQFF. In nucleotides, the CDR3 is TGTGCCAGCAGCCCCCGTTTAGCGGGAGTGCCTGAGCAGTTCTTC.

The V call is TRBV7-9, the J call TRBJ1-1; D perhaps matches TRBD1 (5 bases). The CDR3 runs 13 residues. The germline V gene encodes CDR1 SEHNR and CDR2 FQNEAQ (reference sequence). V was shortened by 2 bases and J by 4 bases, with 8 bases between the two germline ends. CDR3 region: CASSLQGFTEAFF. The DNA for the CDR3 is TGTGCCAGCAGCTTACAGGGTTTCACTGAAGCTTTCTTT. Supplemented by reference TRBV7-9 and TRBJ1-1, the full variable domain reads DTGVSQNPRHKITKRGQNVTFRCDPISEHNRLYWYRQTLGQGPEFLTYFQNEAQLEKSRLLSDRFSAERPKGSFSTLEIQRTEQGDSAMYLCASSLQGFTEAFFGQGTRLTVV.

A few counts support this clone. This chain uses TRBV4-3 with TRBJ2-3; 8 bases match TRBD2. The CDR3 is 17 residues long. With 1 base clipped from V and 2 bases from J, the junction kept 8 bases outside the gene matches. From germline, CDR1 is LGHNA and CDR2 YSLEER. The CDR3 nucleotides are TGCGCCAGCAGCCAAGGTGGTAGCGGGGCGAACACAGATACGCAGTATTTT. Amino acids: CASSQGGSGANTDTQYF.

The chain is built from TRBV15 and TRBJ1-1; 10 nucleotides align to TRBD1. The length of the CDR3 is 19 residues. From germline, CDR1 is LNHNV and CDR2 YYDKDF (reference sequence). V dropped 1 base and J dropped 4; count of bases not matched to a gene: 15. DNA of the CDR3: TGTGCCACCAGCAGAGGTCCCCGACAGGGGGCTATGAGGGGCACTGAAGCTTTCTTT. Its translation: CATSRGPRQGAMRGTEAFF. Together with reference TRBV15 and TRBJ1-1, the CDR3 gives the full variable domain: DAMVIQNPRYQVTQFGKPVTLSCSQTLNHNVMYWYQQKSSQAPKLLFHYYDKDFNNEADTPDNFQSRRPNTSFCFLDIRSPGLGDTAMYLCATSRGPRQGAMRGTEAFFGQGTRLTVV.

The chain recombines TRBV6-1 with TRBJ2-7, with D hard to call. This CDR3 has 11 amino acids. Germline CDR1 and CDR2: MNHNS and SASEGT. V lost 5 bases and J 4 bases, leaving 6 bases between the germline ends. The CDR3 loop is CASSRVYEQYF. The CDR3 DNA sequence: TGTGCCAGCAGTCGCGTTTACGAGCAGTACTTC.

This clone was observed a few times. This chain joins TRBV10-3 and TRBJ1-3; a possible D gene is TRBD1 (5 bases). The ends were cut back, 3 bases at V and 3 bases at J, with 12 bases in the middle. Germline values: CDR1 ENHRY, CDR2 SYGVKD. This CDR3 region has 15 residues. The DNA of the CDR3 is TGTGCCATCAGTGAATCATCAGGGATTGGAAACACCATATATTTT. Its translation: CAISESSGIGNTIYF.

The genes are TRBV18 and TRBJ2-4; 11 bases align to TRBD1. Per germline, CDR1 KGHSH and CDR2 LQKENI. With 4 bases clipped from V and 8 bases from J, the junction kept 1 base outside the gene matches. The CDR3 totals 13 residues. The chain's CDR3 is CASSRDRGDIQYF. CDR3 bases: TGTGCCAGCTCACGGGACAGGGGGGACATTCAGTACTTC.

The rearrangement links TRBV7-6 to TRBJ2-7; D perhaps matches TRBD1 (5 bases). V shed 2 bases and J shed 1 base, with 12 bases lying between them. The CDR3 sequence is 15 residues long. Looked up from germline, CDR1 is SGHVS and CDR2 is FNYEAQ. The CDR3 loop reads CASSLRAGQSYEQYF. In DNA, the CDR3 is TGTGCCAGCAGCTTACGGGCAGGGCAATCCTACGAGCAGTACTTC.

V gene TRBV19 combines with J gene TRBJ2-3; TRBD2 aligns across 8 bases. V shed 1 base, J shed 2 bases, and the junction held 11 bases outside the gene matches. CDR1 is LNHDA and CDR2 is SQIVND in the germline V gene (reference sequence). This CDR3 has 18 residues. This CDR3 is CASSIGSTAGVPTDTQYF. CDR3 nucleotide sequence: TGTGCCAGTAGTATAGGGTCGACAGCGGGGGTACCCACAGATACGCAGTATTTT.

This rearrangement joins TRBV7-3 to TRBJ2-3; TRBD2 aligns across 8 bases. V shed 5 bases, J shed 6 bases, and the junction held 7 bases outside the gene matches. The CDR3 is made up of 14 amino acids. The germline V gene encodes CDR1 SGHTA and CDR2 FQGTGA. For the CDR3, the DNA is TGTGCCAGCAGCCGAGCGGGGGTAGGGGATACGCAGTATTTT. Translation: CASSRAGVGDTQYF.

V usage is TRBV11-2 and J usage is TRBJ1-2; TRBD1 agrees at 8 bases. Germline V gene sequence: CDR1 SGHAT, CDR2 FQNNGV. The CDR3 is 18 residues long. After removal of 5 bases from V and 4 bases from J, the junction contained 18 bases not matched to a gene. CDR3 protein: CASSNPWAVRGLGYGYTF. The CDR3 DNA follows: TGTGCCAGCAGCAACCCTTGGGCCGTCAGGGGGCTCGGCTATGGCTACACCTTC.

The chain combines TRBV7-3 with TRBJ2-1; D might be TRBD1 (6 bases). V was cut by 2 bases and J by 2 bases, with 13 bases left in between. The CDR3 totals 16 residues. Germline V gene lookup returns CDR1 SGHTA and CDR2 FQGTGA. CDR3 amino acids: CASSLVSTGTYNEQFF. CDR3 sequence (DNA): TGTGCCAGCAGCTTAGTATCCACAGGGACCTACAATGAGCAGTTCTTC.

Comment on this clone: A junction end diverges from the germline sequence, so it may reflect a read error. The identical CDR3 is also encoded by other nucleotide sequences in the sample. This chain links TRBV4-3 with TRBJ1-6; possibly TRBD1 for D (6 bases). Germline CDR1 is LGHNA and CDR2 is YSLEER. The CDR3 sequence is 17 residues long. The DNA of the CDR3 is TGCGCCAGCAGCCAAGAGGGGGGGGCAGTTTATAATTCCCCCCTCCACTTT. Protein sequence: CASSQEGGAVYNSPLHF.

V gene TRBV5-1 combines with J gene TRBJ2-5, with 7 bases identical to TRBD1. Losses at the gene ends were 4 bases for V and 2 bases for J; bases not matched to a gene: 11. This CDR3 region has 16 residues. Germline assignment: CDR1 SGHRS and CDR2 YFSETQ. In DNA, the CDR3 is TGCGCCAGCAGCGAATTGACAGGGTCAGAACAAGAGACCCAGTACTTC. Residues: CASSELTGSEQETQYF.

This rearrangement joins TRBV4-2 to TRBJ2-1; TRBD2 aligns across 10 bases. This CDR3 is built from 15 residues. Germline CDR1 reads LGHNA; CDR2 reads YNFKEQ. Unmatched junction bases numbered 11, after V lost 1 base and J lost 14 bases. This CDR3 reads CASSQGASGRSTEFF. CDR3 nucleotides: TGTGCCAGCAGCCAAGGGGCTAGCGGGAGAAGTACGGAGTTCTTC.

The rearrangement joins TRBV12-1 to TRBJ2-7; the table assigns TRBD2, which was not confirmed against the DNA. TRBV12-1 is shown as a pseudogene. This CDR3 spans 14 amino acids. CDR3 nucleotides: TGTGCCAGCAGCTTAGCGGGGCCTTCCTACGAGCAGTACTTC. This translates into CASSLAGPSYEQYF.

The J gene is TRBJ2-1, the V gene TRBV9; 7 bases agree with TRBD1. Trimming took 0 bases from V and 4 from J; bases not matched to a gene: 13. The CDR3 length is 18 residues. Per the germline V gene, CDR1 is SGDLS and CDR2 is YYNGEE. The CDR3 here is CASSVATGALSEYNEQFF. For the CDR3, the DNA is TGTGCCAGCAGCGTAGCTACAGGGGCCCTATCTGAATACAATGAGCAGTTCTTC.

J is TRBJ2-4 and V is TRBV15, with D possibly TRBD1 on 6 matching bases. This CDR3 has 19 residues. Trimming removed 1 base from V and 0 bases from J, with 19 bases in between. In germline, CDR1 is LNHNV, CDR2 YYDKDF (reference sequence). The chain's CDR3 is CATSRGPGQTYIAKNIQYF. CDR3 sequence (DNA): TGTGCCACCAGCAGAGGCCCTGGACAGACATATATAGCCAAAAACATTCAGTACTTC.

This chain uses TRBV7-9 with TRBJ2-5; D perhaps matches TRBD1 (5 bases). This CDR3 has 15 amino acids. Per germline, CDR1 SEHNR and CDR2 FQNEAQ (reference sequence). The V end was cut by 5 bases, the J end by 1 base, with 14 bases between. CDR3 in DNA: TGTGCCAGCAGCCGATCAGGCAGGGCCCAAGAGACCCAGTACTTC. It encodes CASSRSGRAQETQYF.

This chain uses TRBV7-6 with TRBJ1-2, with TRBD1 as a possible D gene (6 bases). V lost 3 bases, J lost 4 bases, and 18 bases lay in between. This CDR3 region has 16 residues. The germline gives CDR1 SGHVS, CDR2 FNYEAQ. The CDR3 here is CASSFRLDSFFYGYTF. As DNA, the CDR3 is TGTGCCAGCAGCTTCCGTCTGGACAGTTTCTTCTATGGCTACACCTTC.

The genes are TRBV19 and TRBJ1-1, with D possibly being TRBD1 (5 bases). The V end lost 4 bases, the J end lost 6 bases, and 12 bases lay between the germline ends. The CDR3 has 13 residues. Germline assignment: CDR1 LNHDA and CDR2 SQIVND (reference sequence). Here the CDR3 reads CASSNRGSPEAFF. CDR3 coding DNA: TGTGCCAGTAGTAACCGGGGGTCGCCTGAAGCTTTCTTT.

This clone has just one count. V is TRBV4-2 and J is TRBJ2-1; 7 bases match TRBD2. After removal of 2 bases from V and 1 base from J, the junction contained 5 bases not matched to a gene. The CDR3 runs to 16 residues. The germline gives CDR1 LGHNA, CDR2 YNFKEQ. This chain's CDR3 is CASSQQTSPSYNEQFF. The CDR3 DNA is TGTGCCAGCAGCCAACAGACTAGCCCTTCCTACAATGAGCAGTTCTTC.

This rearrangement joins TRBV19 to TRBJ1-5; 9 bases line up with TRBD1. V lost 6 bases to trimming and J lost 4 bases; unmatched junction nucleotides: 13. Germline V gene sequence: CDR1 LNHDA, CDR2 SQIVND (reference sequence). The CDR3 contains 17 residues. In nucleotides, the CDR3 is TGTGCCAGTAGCCATTTCCCCGACAGGGGGTTTAATCAGCCCCAGCATTTT. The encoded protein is CASSHFPDRGFNQPQHF. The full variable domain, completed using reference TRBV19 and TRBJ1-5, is DGGITQSPKYLFRKEGQNVTLSCEQNLNHDAMYWYRQDPGQGLRLIYYSQIVNDFQKGDIAEGYSVSREKKESFPLTVTSAQKNPTAFYLCASSHFPDRGFNQPQHFGDGTRLSIL.

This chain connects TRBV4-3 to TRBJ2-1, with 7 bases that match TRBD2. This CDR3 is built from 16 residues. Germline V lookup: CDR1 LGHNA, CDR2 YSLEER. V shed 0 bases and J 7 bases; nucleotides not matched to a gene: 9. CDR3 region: CASSQDGTSVVNEQFF. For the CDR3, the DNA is TGCGCCAGCAGCCAAGATGGTACTAGCGTGGTAAATGAGCAGTTCTTC.

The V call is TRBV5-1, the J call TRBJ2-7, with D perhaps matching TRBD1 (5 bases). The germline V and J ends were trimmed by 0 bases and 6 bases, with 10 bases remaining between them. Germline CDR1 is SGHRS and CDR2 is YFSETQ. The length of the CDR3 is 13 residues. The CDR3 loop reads CASSLEGSSEQYF. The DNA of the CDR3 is TGCGCCAGCAGCTTGGAGGGGTCGTCCGAGCAGTACTTC.

DNA of the CDR3: TGTGCCACCAGCAGAGATCTTGACAGCTCTGGAAACACCATATATTTT. This sequence encodes CATSRDLDSSGNTIYF. V usage is TRBV15 and J usage is TRBJ1-3; the D gene is possibly TRBD1 (5 bases). CDR3 length equals 16 residues. Germline V gives CDR1 LNHNV, CDR2 YYDKDF (reference sequence). The V end lost 0 bases, the J end lost 0 bases, and 9 bases lay between the germline ends.

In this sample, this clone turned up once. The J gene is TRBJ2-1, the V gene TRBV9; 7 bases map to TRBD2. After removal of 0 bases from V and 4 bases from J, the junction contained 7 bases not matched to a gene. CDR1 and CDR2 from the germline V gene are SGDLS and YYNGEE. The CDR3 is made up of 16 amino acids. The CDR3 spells CASSVGREWRYNEQFF. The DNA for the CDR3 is TGTGCCAGCAGCGTAGGGCGGGAGTGGCGATACAATGAGCAGTTCTTC.

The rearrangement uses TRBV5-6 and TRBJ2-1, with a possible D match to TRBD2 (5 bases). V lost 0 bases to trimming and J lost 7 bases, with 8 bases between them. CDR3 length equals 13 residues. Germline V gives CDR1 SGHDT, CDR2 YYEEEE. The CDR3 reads CASSLAGLNEQFF. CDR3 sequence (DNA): TGTGCCAGCAGCTTGGCGGGGTTGAATGAGCAGTTCTTC.